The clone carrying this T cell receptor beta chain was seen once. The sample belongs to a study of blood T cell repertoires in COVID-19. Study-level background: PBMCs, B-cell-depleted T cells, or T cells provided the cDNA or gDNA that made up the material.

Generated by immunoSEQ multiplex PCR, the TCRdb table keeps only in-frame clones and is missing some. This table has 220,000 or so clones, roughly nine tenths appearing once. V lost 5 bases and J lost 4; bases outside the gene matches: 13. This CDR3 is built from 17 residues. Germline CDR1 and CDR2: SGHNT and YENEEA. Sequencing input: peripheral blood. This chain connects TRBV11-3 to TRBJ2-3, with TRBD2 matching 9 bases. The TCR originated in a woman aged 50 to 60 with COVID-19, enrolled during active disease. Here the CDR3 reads CASSLRKGRGGADTQYF. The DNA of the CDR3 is TGTGCCAGCAGCCTCCGAAAGGGGCGGGGGGGCGCAGATACGCAGTATTTT.